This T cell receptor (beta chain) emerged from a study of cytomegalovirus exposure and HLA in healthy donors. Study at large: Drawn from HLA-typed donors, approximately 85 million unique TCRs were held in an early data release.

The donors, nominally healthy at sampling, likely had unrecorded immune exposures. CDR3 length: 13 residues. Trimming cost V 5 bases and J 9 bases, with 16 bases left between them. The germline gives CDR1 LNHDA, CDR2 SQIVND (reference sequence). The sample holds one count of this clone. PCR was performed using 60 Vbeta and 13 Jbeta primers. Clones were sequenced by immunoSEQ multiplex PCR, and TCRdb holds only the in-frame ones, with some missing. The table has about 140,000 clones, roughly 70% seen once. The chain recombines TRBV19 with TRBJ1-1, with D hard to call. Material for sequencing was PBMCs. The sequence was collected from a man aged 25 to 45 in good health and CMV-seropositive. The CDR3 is CASSSGLPQKAFF. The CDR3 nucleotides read TGTGCCAGTAGTTCCGGACTGCCCCAGAAAGCTTTCTTT.